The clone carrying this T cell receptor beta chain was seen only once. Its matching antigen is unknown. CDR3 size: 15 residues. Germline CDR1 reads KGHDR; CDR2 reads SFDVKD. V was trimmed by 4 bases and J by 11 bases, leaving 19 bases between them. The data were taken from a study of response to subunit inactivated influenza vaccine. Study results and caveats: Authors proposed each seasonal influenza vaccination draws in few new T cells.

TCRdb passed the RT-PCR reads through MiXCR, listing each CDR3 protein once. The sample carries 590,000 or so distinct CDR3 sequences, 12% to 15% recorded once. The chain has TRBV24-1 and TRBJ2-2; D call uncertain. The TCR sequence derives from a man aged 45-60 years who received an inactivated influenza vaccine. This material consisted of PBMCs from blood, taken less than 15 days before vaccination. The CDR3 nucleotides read TGTGCCACCAGTGACAACGAACCGGGCCGCTTCGAGCTGTTTTTT. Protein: CATSDNEPGRFELFF.